One and the same sample provided the 23 T cell receptor beta chains below, sequenced in a study of radiotherapy plus CTLA-4 blockade in lung cancer. Produced via immunoSEQ multiplex PCR; TCRdb's table is partial and in-frame only. The table shows some 60,000 clones, with approximately 80% occurring only once. Specimen: peripheral blood, collected from a patient treated with radiotherapy plus ipilimumab. These receptors all come from a human donor with non-small cell lung cancer who had a complete response to radiotherapy plus ipilimumab.

This clone came up once. The CDR3 sequence is CAWSVPVSSGANVLTF. The DNA for the CDR3 is TGTGCCTGGAGTGTACCGGTGTCCTCTGGGGCCAACGTCCTGACTTTC. This rearrangement joins TRBV30 to TRBJ2-6, with no clear D. The CDR3 sequence is 16 residues long. CDR1 GTSNPN and CDR2 SVGIG come from the germline V gene (reference sequence). V was pared by 0 bases and J by 0 bases, with 9 bases between. The variable domain in full, completed from reference TRBV30 and TRBJ2-6, reads SQTIHQWPATLVQPVGSPLSLECTVEGTSNPNLYWYRQAAGRGLQLLFYSVGIGQISSEVPQNLSASRPQDRQFILSSKKLLLSDSGFYLCAWSVPVSSGANVLTFGAGSRLTVL.

This clone appeared a few times. The chain employs TRBV19 and TRBJ2-1; unclear D gene. The V end lost 3 bases, the J end lost 8 bases, and 5 bases lay between the germline ends. The CDR3 contains 11 residues. From germline, CDR1 is LNHDA and CDR2 SQIVND (reference sequence). The CDR3 nucleotides read TGTGCCAGTAGTATGAGTGATGAGCAGTTCTTC. This gives the protein CASSMSDEQFF.

The rearrangement joins TRBV19 to TRBJ2-1, with D maybe TRBD2 (6 bases). Germline V lookup: CDR1 LNHDA, CDR2 SQIVND (reference sequence). Trimming left V 5 bases short and J 3 bases short, with 8 bases between. The CDR3 totals 13 residues. The CDR3 DNA follows: TGTGCCAGTAGTTCCGGGGGCTACAATGAGCAGTTCTTC. It yields the protein CASSSGGYNEQFF. Full variable domain (missing parts from reference TRBV19 and TRBJ2-1): DGGITQSPKYLFRKEGQNVTLSCEQNLNHDAMYWYRQDPGQGLRLIYYSQIVNDFQKGDIAEGYSVSREKKESFPLTVTSAQKNPTAFYLCASSSGGYNEQFFGPGTRLTVL.

This chain joins TRBV29-1 and TRBJ2-1; D gene ambiguous. Trimming removed 0 bases from V and 3 bases from J, with 9 bases in between. CDR1 SQVTM and CDR2 ANQGSEA come from the germline V gene. The CDR3 has 14 amino acids. The CDR3 here is CSVEDNNHYNEQFF. CDR3 bases: TGCAGCGTTGAAGATAACAACCACTACAATGAGCAGTTCTTC.

This chain links TRBV21-1 with TRBJ2-1; the table calls TRBD2, which could not be checked here. TRBV21-1 is designated a pseudogene. The CDR3 runs to 11 residues. In nucleotides, the CDR3 is TGTGCCAGCAGCAGTGTCTATGAGCAGTTCTTC. Protein: CASSSVYEQFF.

This chain links TRBV18 with TRBJ1-1; D perhaps matches TRBD1 (6 bases). V shed 1 base and J shed 5 bases, with 11 bases lying between them. The CDR3 sequence is 14 residues long. Germline loops: CDR1 KGHSH, CDR2 LQKENI. DNA of the CDR3: TGTGCCAGCTCACCACGGTGGACAGATACTGAAGCTTTCTTT. Translating gives CASSPRWTDTEAFF.

The chain recombines TRBV11-2 with TRBJ1-6; D gene uncertain. This CDR3 is built from 17 residues. CDR1 is SGHAT, CDR2 FQNNGV, per germline. Deletions cut 4 bases from V and 0 bases from J, with 13 bases between. CDR3 amino acids: CASSSPSYSSYNSPLHF. The CDR3 bases are TGTGCCAGCAGCTCCCCTAGCTATAGCTCCTATAATTCACCCCTCCACTTT.

The CDR3 DNA reads as TGTGCCAGCAGCTTGGAGGGTCTAGCGGGGGGGCCGGAGACCCAGTACTTC. It translates to CASSLEGLAGGPETQYF. The chain employs TRBV5-6 and TRBJ2-5; 12 nucleotides line up with TRBD2. V dropped 0 bases and J dropped 5; count of bases not matched to a gene: 8. There are 17 residues in the CDR3. The germline V gene encodes CDR1 SGHDT and CDR2 YYEEEE.

This chain connects TRBV7-2 to TRBJ1-2; no definite D call. The V and J ends lost 5 bases and 7 bases respectively, with 14 bases between them. Per the germline V gene, CDR1 is SGHTA and CDR2 is FQGNSA. The CDR3 runs to 13 residues. For the CDR3, the DNA is TGTGCCAGCAGCCCGACGCCTCGGGGTGGCTACACCTTC. Translation gives CASSPTPRGGYTF.

This rearrangement joins TRBV7-9 to TRBJ1-2; 8 nucleotides match TRBD1. The length of the CDR3 is 15 residues. The V segment lost 5 bases and the J segment 3 bases; nucleotides outside the gene matches: 8. Germline V gives CDR1 SEHNR, CDR2 FQNEAQ (reference sequence). This CDR3 is CASSPGQGRDYGYTF. In nucleotides, the CDR3 is TGTGCCAGCAGCCCCGGACAGGGCAGGGACTATGGCTACACCTTC.

J is TRBJ2-1 and V is TRBV4-3; 7 bases fit TRBD2. The length of the CDR3 is 15 residues. CDR1 and CDR2 (germline): LGHNA, YSLEER. Germline trimming cut 3 bases from V and 0 bases from J; bases unmatched to any gene: 2. The CDR3 nucleotides read TGCGCCAGCAGCCACGGGGGGAACTCCTACAATGAGCAGTTCTTC. This gives the protein CASSHGGNSYNEQFF.

This clone was observed a handful of times. This chain connects TRBV27 to TRBJ2-5; 11 bases match TRBD2. This CDR3 region has 16 residues. The V segment lost 3 bases and the J segment 5 bases; nucleotides outside the gene matches: 8. Germline V gene data show CDR1 as MNHEY and CDR2 as SMNVEV (reference sequence). CDR3 sequence (DNA): TGTGCCAGCAGTTTGGGGTCTCTAGCGGGGGGCGAGACCCAGTACTTC. Translated: CASSLGSLAGGETQYF.

This clone was found once. The chain has TRBV30 and TRBJ1-1, with D possibly TRBD1 on 5 matching bases. In germline, CDR1 is GTSNPN, CDR2 SVGIG (reference sequence). V lost 3 bases and J lost 3, with 11 bases in between. CDR3 size: 13 residues. The CDR3 region has the DNA TGTGCCTGGAGAGGGGCGCAAGACACTGAAGCTTTCTTT. Its protein product is CAWRGAQDTEAFF.

The chain combines TRBV7-2 with TRBJ2-1; 10 nucleotides agree with TRBD2. Germline V gene data show CDR1 as SGHTA and CDR2 as FQGNSA. The CDR3 extends over 16 amino acids. With V trimmed by 0 bases and J by 4 bases, 3 bases remained unmatched. The CDR3 coding sequence is TGTGCCAGCAGCTTAGCTAGCGGGGGGTTTTACAATGAGCAGTTCTTC. Residues: CASSLASGGFYNEQFF.

The chain recombines TRBV6-1 with TRBJ1-5; TRBD1 matches at 9 bases. CDR1 is MNHNS and CDR2 is SASEGT in the germline V gene. The J segment lost 5 bases and the V segment lost 4 bases, leaving 9 bases of the junction unmatched. The CDR3 contains 16 residues. The CDR3 DNA is TGTGCCAGCAGTGTTTACAGGGGGCTTAAAGATCAGCCCCAGCATTTT. It codes for CASSVYRGLKDQPQHF.

Of note for this clone: Other DNA sequences in this sample translate to the same CDR3. The chain recombines TRBV5-1 with TRBJ1-1, with 8 bases fitting TRBD1. In germline, CDR1 is SGHRS, CDR2 YFSETQ. Germline trimming cut 0 bases from V and 3 bases from J; bases unmatched to any gene: 1. CDR3 length: 14 residues. The CDR3 loop reads CASSLAGGYTEAFF. DNA of the CDR3: TGCGCCAGCAGCTTGGCAGGGGGCTACACTGAAGCTTTCTTT.

The genes are TRBV6-4 and TRBJ2-3; possibly TRBD2 for D (5 bases). CDR1 is MRHNA and CDR2 is SNTAGT in the germline V gene. Trimming cost V 3 bases and J 6 bases, with 13 bases left between them. This CDR3 comprises 14 residues. CDR3 region: CASSEGRARDTQYF. CDR3 bases: TGTGCCAGCAGTGAGGGGAGAGCTCGGGATACGCAGTATTTT.

The chain uses TRBV28 and TRBJ1-2; D remains ambiguous. Trimming removed 4 bases at V and 3 bases at J, with 6 bases between. CDR3 length equals 12 residues. The germline V gene has CDR1 MDHEN and CDR2 SYDVKM. CDR3 region: CASSSGYYGYTF. The CDR3 bases are TGTGCCAGCAGTTCGGGATACTATGGCTACACCTTC.

V and J are TRBV4-3 and TRBJ2-6; D remains ambiguous. From germline, CDR1 is LGHNA and CDR2 YSLEER. V lost 0 bases, J lost 0 bases, and 6 bases lay in between. This CDR3 is 16 amino acids long. In nucleotides, the CDR3 is TGCGCCAGCAGCCAAGAGAGGAACTCTGGGGCCAACGTCCTGACTTTC. This codes for CASSQERNSGANVLTF.

The chain recombines TRBV6-1 with TRBJ2-7; D may be TRBD1 (6 bases). The CDR3 is 14 residues long. Trimming took 7 bases from V and 0 from J, leaving 13 bases between them. The V gene's germline CDR1 is MNHNS and CDR2 SASEGT. Here the CDR3 DNA reads TGTGCCAGCATGTGGGGACACAGCTCCTACGAGCAGTACGTC. Translated: CASMWGHSSYEQYV.

This chain links TRBV18 with TRBJ2-4; 10 bases match TRBD1. The CDR3 is 16 amino acids. The J segment lost 7 bases and the V segment lost 6 bases, leaving 12 bases of the junction unmatched. Germline values: CDR1 KGHSH, CDR2 LQKENI. As DNA, the CDR3 is TGTGCCAGCTCCCAAAGGGACAGGGGTAGTGGCAACATTCAGTACTTC. Translation gives CASSQRDRGSGNIQYF.

This chain connects TRBV30 to TRBJ1-6; 9 positions agree with TRBD1. This CDR3 comprises 14 residues. The germline CDR1 and CDR2 sequences are GTSNPN and SVGIG (reference sequence). Unmatched junction bases numbered 5, after V lost 2 bases and J lost 9 bases. In DNA form, the CDR3 reads TGTGCCTGGAGTAACCGGGACAGGGTTTCACCCCTCCACTTT. Its translation: CAWSNRDRVSPLHF.

This clone came up once. The chain has TRBV9 and TRBJ1-3; 7 bases agree with TRBD1. Germline V CDR1 and CDR2: SGDLS, YYNGEE. J lost 4 bases, V lost 3 bases, and 4 bases had no gene match. The CDR3 length is 14 residues. This CDR3 reads CASSATGQGNTIYF. Here the CDR3 DNA reads TGTGCCAGCAGCGCGACAGGGCAGGGAAACACCATATATTTT.